The 21 T cell receptor beta chains below come from one sample, sequenced in a study of beta chain features in type 1 diabetes. The whole isolated RNA underwent reverse transcription, so sequencing captured expressed TCRB transcripts. Produced via immunoSEQ multiplex PCR; TCRdb's table is partial and in-frame only. The table shows about 410,000 clones, with approximately 14% occurring only once. What was sequenced was naive CD4+ T cells from blood. All receptors come from a man aged 25-40 years in good health.

This clone was seen only a few times. The chain links TRBV10-3 to TRBJ1-2, with 7 bases fitting TRBD1. The CDR3 has 13 amino acids. From germline, CDR1 is ENHRY and CDR2 SYGVKD. The trim removed 7 bases at V and 8 bases at J, leaving 10 bases unmatched. This chain's CDR3 is CAIMKTGSYGYTF. The CDR3 nucleotides read TGTGCCATCATGAAGACAGGGTCCTACGGCTACACCTTC.

The J gene is TRBJ2-5, the V gene TRBV7-9, with D possibly being TRBD1 (6 bases). This CDR3 comprises 16 residues. Between the trimmed V and J ends, which lost 4 bases and 3 bases, there was a span of 18 bases. Germline-derived CDR1 and CDR2 are SEHNR and FQNEAQ (reference sequence). As DNA, the CDR3 is TGTGCCAGCAGCTCCGGACAGTTTGAGTACGAAGAGACCCAGTACTTC. It encodes CASSSGQFEYEETQYF.

V and J are TRBV11-2 and TRBJ2-7; 9 positions agree with TRBD1. The CDR3 length is 14 residues. With 5 bases clipped from V and 2 bases from J, the junction kept 4 bases outside the gene matches. Germline V lookup: CDR1 SGHAT, CDR2 FQNNGV. DNA of the CDR3: TGTGCCAGCAGCGTTACAGGGGGCCCCTACGAGCAGTACGTC. Translated, it gives CASSVTGGPYEQYV.

The chain employs TRBV29-1 and TRBJ2-3, with TRBD1 matching 12 bases. Unmatched junction bases numbered 6, after V lost 6 bases and J lost 2 bases. CDR1 and CDR2 (germline): SQVTM, ANQGSEA. This CDR3 has 15 residues. The CDR3, as DNA: TGCAGCGTGTCCGGGACAGGGGGCTTCACAGATACGCAGTATTTT. Translated: CSVSGTGGFTDTQYF.

V and J are TRBV7-2 and TRBJ2-7; TRBD1 matches 11 bases. The CDR3 contains 14 residues. V lost 0 bases and J lost 6; bases outside the gene matches: 1. The germline gives CDR1 SGHTA, CDR2 FQGNSA. The CDR3 DNA is TGTGCCAGCAGCTTAGCCGGGACAGGGGGCGAGCAGTACTTC. Translating gives CASSLAGTGGEQYF.

This chain uses TRBV7-9 with TRBJ2-7; D gene ambiguous. The germline gives CDR1 SEHNR, CDR2 FQNEAQ (reference sequence). This CDR3 has 19 amino acids. The V end was cut by 1 base, the J end by 3 bases, with 25 bases between. CDR3 sequence (DNA): TGTGCCAGCAGCTTAGGACCGAATGGACGGACCGAATTCTTCTACGAGCAGTACTTC. This sequence encodes CASSLGPNGRTEFFYEQYF.

A few counts support this clone. The CDR3 region has the DNA TGTGCCAGCAGCCTCCGACAGGGGAGGGGTCAGCCCCAGCATTTT. Translated: CASSLRQGRGQPQHF. V gene TRBV7-2 combines with J gene TRBJ1-5, with 8 nucleotides matching TRBD1. This CDR3 is 15 amino acids long. J was trimmed by 6 bases and V by 5 bases; bases with no gene match: 9. Germline V gene sequence: CDR1 SGHTA, CDR2 FQGNSA.

This clone turned up a few times. The chain has TRBV7-3 and TRBJ2-1; 11 bases line up with TRBD2. V shed 4 bases, J shed 11 bases, and the junction held 10 bases outside the gene matches. From germline, CDR1 is SGHTA and CDR2 FQGTGA. This CDR3 contains 15 residues. Here the CDR3 reads CASSSTSGNSPQQFF. CDR3 DNA sequence: TGTGCCAGCAGCTCGACTAGCGGGAATTCCCCGCAGCAGTTCTTC. Drawing the rest from reference TRBV7-3 and TRBJ2-1, the complete variable domain is GAGVSQTPSNKVTEKGKYVELRCDPISGHTALYWYRQSLGQGPEFLIYFQGTGAADDSGLPNDRFFAVRPEGSVSTLKIQRTERGDSAVYLCASSSTSGNSPQQFFGPGTRLTVL.

This clone was detected only a few times. CDR3 loop: CASGKSGSYYNEQFF. The CDR3 nucleotides are TGTGCCAGCGGAAAAAGCGGGAGTTACTACAATGAGCAGTTCTTC. J is TRBJ2-1 and V is TRBV5-4; 8 bases line up with TRBD2. V was clipped by 7 bases and J by 3 bases; unmatched bases: 9. The CDR3 is 15 residues long. The germline gives CDR1 SGHNT, CDR2 YYREEE (reference sequence).

This clone was seen more than once but under ten times. The J gene is TRBJ1-2, the V gene TRBV30; 8 positions agree with TRBD1. The CDR3 totals 13 residues. The germline V gene has CDR1 GTSNPN and CDR2 SVGIG (reference sequence). V trimming: 3 bases; J trimming: 4 bases; junction bases outside the gene matches: 4. The CDR3 bases are TGTGCCTGGAGCCAGGGACAGGCCTATGGCTACACCTTC. Protein product: CAWSQGQAYGYTF. The whole variable domain, remainder taken from reference TRBV30 and TRBJ1-2, is SQTIHQWPATLVQPVGSPLSLECTVEGTSNPNLYWYRQAAGRGLQLLFYSVGIGQISSEVPQNLSASRPQDRQFILSSKKLLLSDSGFYLCAWSQGQAYGYTFGSGTRLTVV.

This clone was observed a handful of times. The V gene is TRBV29-1, the J gene TRBJ1-1, with 11 bases identical to TRBD1. The germline V gene encodes CDR1 SQVTM and CDR2 ANQGSEA. With 3 bases clipped from V and 0 bases from J, the junction kept 6 bases outside the gene matches. The CDR3 loop spans 16 amino acids. In DNA form, the CDR3 reads TGCAGCGTTGAGGGGACAGGGGGTATGGTGAACACTGAAGCTTTCTTT. Protein sequence: CSVEGTGGMVNTEAFF. Full variable domain (rest looked up from reference TRBV29-1 and TRBJ1-1): SAVISQKPSRDICQRGTSLTIQCQVDSQVTMMFWYRQQPGQSLTLIATANQGSEATYESGFVIDKFPISRPNLTFSTLTVSNMSPEDSSIYLCSVEGTGGMVNTEAFFGQGTRLTVV.

DNA of the CDR3: TGCGCCAGCAGCTTGGACAGTACGGCCAATCAGCCCCAGCATTTT. Its protein is CASSLDSTANQPQHF. The gene calls are TRBV5-1 and TRBJ1-5; D gene uncertain. CDR1 and CDR2 (germline): SGHRS, YFSETQ. The ends were cut back, 0 bases at V and 3 bases at J, with 10 bases in the middle. This CDR3 comprises 15 residues.

The chain employs TRBV29-1 and TRBJ1-4; D gene unclear. With 5 bases removed from V and 10 bases from J, the gap between germline ends came to 20 bases. The CDR3 is 14 amino acids. Germline V gene data show CDR1 as SQVTM and CDR2 as ANQGSEA. Here the CDR3 DNA reads TGCAGCGTTCGAAACCGGAGCTCGGAGGGAAAACTGTTTTTT. Its translation is CSVRNRSSEGKLFF.

The chain is built from TRBV9 and TRBJ2-1; D is perhaps TRBD2 (6 bases). The germline CDR1 and CDR2 sequences are SGDLS and YYNGEE. The length of the CDR3 is 17 residues. Between the trimmed V and J ends, which lost 4 bases and 2 bases, there was a span of 19 bases. Written as DNA, the CDR3 is TGTGCCAGCAGCATCCCAAGTAGCGGAGGCCCCTACAATGAGCAGTTCTTC. Amino acid sequence: CASSIPSSGGPYNEQFF. The complete variable domain, with remaining parts taken from reference TRBV9 and TRBJ2-1, reads DSGVTQTPKHLITATGQRVTLRCSPRSGDLSVYWYQQSLDQGLQFLIQYYNGEERAKGNILERFSAQQFPDLHSELNLSSLELGDSALYFCASSIPSSGGPYNEQFFGPGTRLTVL.

With respect to this clone: Other DNA variants within this sample encode the same CDR3. The chain joins TRBV19 to TRBJ2-3; D is ambiguous. CDR3 length equals 11 residues. CDR1 is LNHDA, CDR2 SQIVND, per germline (reference sequence). The V end lost 3 bases, the J end lost 2 bases, and 0 bases lay between the germline ends. The CDR3 DNA is TGTGCCAGTAGTATCACAGATACGCAGTATTTT. Translation: CASSITDTQYF. The whole variable domain, filled in from reference TRBV19 and TRBJ2-3, reads DGGITQSPKYLFRKEGQNVTLSCEQNLNHDAMYWYRQDPGQGLRLIYYSQIVNDFQKGDIAEGYSVSREKKESFPLTVTSAQKNPTAFYLCASSITDTQYFGPGTRLTVL.

This clone was detected a few times. The chain couples TRBV7-2 to TRBJ2-7, with 8 positions matching TRBD2. Per the germline V gene, CDR1 is SGHTA and CDR2 is FQGNSA. Trimming at V came to 1 base and at J to 4 bases, leaving 6 bases not matched to a gene. CDR3 length equals 15 residues. CDR3 nucleotide sequence: TGTGCCAGCAGCTTAGAGCTAGCGGGTCGTTACGAGCAGTACTTC. This translates into CASSLELAGRYEQYF.

This chain links TRBV5-1 with TRBJ2-1; D gene unclear. The germline V and J ends were trimmed by 1 base and 4 bases, with 12 bases remaining between them. Germline loops: CDR1 SGHRS, CDR2 YFSETQ. The CDR3 is 15 amino acids. CDR3 region: CASSLPSSQYNEQFF. CDR3 DNA sequence: TGCGCCAGCAGCTTGCCCTCGTCGCAATACAATGAGCAGTTCTTC.

This clone was detected only a few times. CDR3 loop: CASSRYQWELRTDTQYF. The CDR3 nucleotides read TGTGCCAGCAGCCGTTATCAATGGGAGCTACGCACAGATACGCAGTATTTT. J is TRBJ2-3 and V is TRBV14; the D gene is possibly TRBD2 (5 bases). Trimming left V 4 bases short and J 1 base short, with 18 bases between. The CDR3 spans 17 residues. In germline, CDR1 is SGHDN, CDR2 FVKESK.

This clone has more than one count but fewer than ten. The chain recombines TRBV7-9 with TRBJ2-5, with D uncertain. The CDR3 contains 14 residues. V was cut by 5 bases and J by 5 bases, with 15 bases left in between. Germline CDR1 SEHNR, CDR2 FQNEAQ (reference sequence). CDR3: CASSPLRVGETQYF. CDR3 DNA sequence: TGTGCCAGCAGCCCCCTAAGGGTGGGGGAGACCCAGTACTTC.

The rearrangement uses TRBV7-2 and TRBJ2-5, with D maybe TRBD2 (5 bases). The CDR3 is made up of 14 amino acids. Trimming shortened V by 2 bases and J by 5 bases, and 12 bases separated the two germline ends. The germline V gene encodes CDR1 SGHTA and CDR2 FQGNSA. CDR3 loop: CASSLRTLRETQYF. The CDR3, as DNA: TGTGCCAGCAGCTTACGGACTCTTAGGGAGACCCAGTACTTC. Full variable domain (missing parts from reference TRBV7-2 and TRBJ2-5): GAGVSQSPSNKVTEKGKDVELRCDPISGHTALYWYRQSLGQGLEFLIYFQGNSAPDKSGLPSDRFSAERTGGSVSTLTIQRTQQEDSAVYLCASSLRTLRETQYFGPGTRLLVL.

The chain carries TRBV21-1 and TRBJ1-2. TRBV21-1 is classified as a pseudogene. The CDR3 loop spans 14 amino acids. This CDR3 is CASSNVTGKYGYTF. CDR3 sequence (DNA): TGTGCCAGCAGCAACGTTACTGGCAAGTATGGCTACACCTTC.